Each of the 4 T cell receptor beta chains below was sequenced from the same sample in a study of blood T cells in healthy people across ages. Primers used in a second PCR of roughly 6 to 12 cycles were a sample-barcoded 5' primer and a J-beta primer mix. TCRdb independently ran MiXCR on the 5' RACE reads; one entry per CDR3 protein. The sample yields 1.5 million to 2 million distinct CDR3 sequences, roughly 27% seen once. Sequenced input: blood. Every receptor here comes from a young woman in good health.

A remark on this clonotype: One base away lies a much larger clone, so this may be a sequencing read error. The chain uses TRBV11-1 and TRBJ2-7; D uncertain. V was cut by 5 bases and J by 7 bases, with 21 bases left in between. Per germline, CDR1 SGHAT and CDR2 FQDESV (reference sequence). The CDR3 extends over 15 amino acids. The CDR3 is CASSPRNIQNNEQYF. CDR3 DNA sequence: TGTGCCAGCAGCCCCCGAAACATACAGAACAATGAGCAGTACTTC.

This CDR3 is CASTSPVTDTQYF. The CDR3 nucleotides are TGTGCCAGCACCAGTCCCGTGACAGATACGCAGTATTTT. The chain combines TRBV12-3 or TRBV12-4 with TRBJ2-3; no firm D call. V was shortened by 7 bases and J by 3 bases, with 11 bases between the two germline ends. The CDR3 contains 13 residues.

A few counts support this clonotype. This rearrangement joins TRBV7-2 to TRBJ2-6, with 8 bases fitting TRBD1. The CDR3 covers 18 residues. Germline loops: CDR1 SGHTA, CDR2 FQGNSA. V dropped 3 bases and J dropped 0; count of bases not matched to a gene: 7. The CDR3 protein is CASSFGQGINSGANVLTF. The DNA of the CDR3 is TGTGCCAGCAGCTTTGGACAGGGTATTAACTCTGGGGCCAACGTCCTGACTTTC.

This clonotype was recorded a few times. The chain joins TRBV12-3 or TRBV12-4 to TRBJ2-5, with no clear D. This CDR3 has 14 residues. V was cut by 4 bases and J by 0 bases, with 9 bases left in between. CDR3 loop: CASSWSTYQETQYF. CDR3 sequence (DNA): TGTGCCAGCAGTTGGTCGACCTACCAAGAGACCCAGTACTTC.